The 14 T cell receptor beta chains given below trace back to one sample, sequenced in a study of blood T cell repertoires in COVID-19. Clones were read by immunoSEQ multiplex PCR, and TCRdb kept only the in-frame ones, dropping some. The table records about 220,000 clones, 70% to 85% of them present only once. Sequences were obtained from peripheral blood. These receptors were collected from a man aged 45 to 65 with active or convalescent COVID-19.

This sequence joins TRBV5-1 and TRBJ2-1, with D possibly TRBD2 on 5 matching bases. Germline CDR1 and CDR2: SGHRS and YFSETQ. CDR3 length equals 16 residues. Trimming removed 6 bases from V and 1 base from J, with 17 bases in between. The CDR3 is CASTVYGGLSYNEQFF. CDR3 coding DNA: TGCGCCAGCACAGTGTACGGCGGGTTGTCCTACAATGAGCAGTTCTTC.

The chain is built from TRBV18 and TRBJ2-5, with 7 bases matching TRBD1. Germline values: CDR1 KGHSH, CDR2 LQKENI. CDR3 length: 14 amino acids. V was clipped by 3 bases and J by 5 bases; unmatched bases: 6. The CDR3 nucleotides are TGTGCCAGCTCACCCCTAGGGGGCCCGGAGACCCAGTACTTC. It encodes CASSPLGGPETQYF.

This clone appeared a few times. The chain has TRBV2 and TRBJ1-3, with D possibly TRBD1 on 5 matching bases. Germline CDR1 and CDR2: SNHLY and FYNNEI. This CDR3 spans 15 amino acids. The V end was cut by 6 bases, the J end by 0 bases, with 12 bases between. The CDR3 protein is CASRAGIFSGNTIYF. The CDR3 DNA reads TGTGCCAGCAGGGCAGGGATCTTCTCTGGAAACACCATATATTTT.

The chain combines TRBV5-6 with TRBJ1-3, with 8 bases aligning to TRBD1. This CDR3 spans 15 amino acids. Germline V gene lookup returns CDR1 SGHDT and CDR2 YYEEEE. With V trimmed by 1 base and J by 3 bases, 3 bases remained unmatched. The CDR3 sequence: CASSLPGGGGNTIYF. The CDR3 DNA reads as TGTGCCAGCAGCTTGCCAGGGGGCGGTGGAAACACCATATATTTT.

CDR3 amino acids: CASSRTTHTDTQYF. CDR3 coding DNA: TGTGCCAGCAGTCGGACTACTCACACAGATACGCAGTATTTT. This chain links TRBV2 with TRBJ2-3; perhaps TRBD2 as D (6 bases). CDR1 SNHLY and CDR2 FYNNEI come from the germline V gene. V lost 5 bases, J lost 2 bases, and 11 bases lay in between. The CDR3 contains 14 residues.

This rearrangement joins TRBV19 to TRBJ1-1; 8 bases align to TRBD1. This CDR3 has 13 residues. J was trimmed by 1 base and V by 7 bases; bases with no gene match: 2. The germline CDR1 and CDR2 sequences are LNHDA and SQIVND (reference sequence). DNA for the CDR3: TGTGCCAGTACCGGACAGGGGAACACTGAAGCTTTCTTT. Its translation is CASTGQGNTEAFF.

This clone turned up a few times. The chain uses TRBV6-5 and TRBJ2-7; TRBD1 matches at 7 bases. The CDR3 spans 14 residues. J was trimmed by 3 bases and V by 6 bases; bases with no gene match: 8. Germline V lookup: CDR1 MNHEY, CDR2 SVGAGI. The CDR3 DNA sequence: TGTGCCAGCAGAAGATCGACAGGGAACTACGAGCAGTACGTC. Encoded protein: CASRRSTGNYEQYV.

In DNA form, the CDR3 reads TGCGCCAGCAGCTTGATGCCGGGACAGGGGGCGCTTGATGATGAAAAACTGTTTTTT. Translation gives CASSLMPGQGALDDEKLFF. This chain uses TRBV5-1 with TRBJ1-4, with 12 bases matching TRBD1. Germline CDR1 reads SGHRS; CDR2 reads YFSETQ. This CDR3 has 19 amino acids. After removal of 1 base from V and 6 bases from J, the junction contained 13 bases not matched to a gene.

The rearrangement uses TRBV4-3 and TRBJ2-4, with 14 bases fitting TRBD2. With V trimmed by 0 bases and J by 0 bases, 7 bases remained unmatched. Germline assignment: CDR1 LGHNA and CDR2 YSLEER. The CDR3 runs 20 residues. As DNA, the CDR3 is TGCGCCAGCAGCCAAGATCAGGGACTAGCGGGAGACTTAGCCAAAAACATTCAGTACTTC. Encoded protein: CASSQDQGLAGDLAKNIQYF.

CDR3 sequence reads: CASSLDGQAGSPLHF. In DNA, the CDR3 is TGTGCCAGCAGCTTGGATGGCCAGGCGGGGTCACCCCTCCACTTT. This chain joins TRBV5-4 and TRBJ1-6; D uncertain. The CDR3 covers 15 residues. Germline CDR1 is SGHNT and CDR2 is YYREEE (reference sequence). V was cut by 0 bases and J by 10 bases, with 14 bases left in between. The full variable domain, in which reference TRBV5-4 and TRBJ1-6 provide the parts outside the CDR3, is ETGVTQSPTHLIKTRGQQVTLRCSSQSGHNTVSWYQQALGQGPQFIFQYYREEENGRGNFPPRFSGLQFPNYSSELNVNALELDDSALYLCASSLDGQAGSPLHFGNGTRLTVT.

This chain joins TRBV6-5 and TRBJ2-1; 8 nucleotides agree with TRBD1. Germline CDR1 MNHEY, CDR2 SVGAGI. The CDR3 has 12 residues. The junction had 7 bases not matched to a gene; V was cut back by 6 bases and J by 12 bases. Here the CDR3 reads CASSTSGTGQFF. The CDR3 DNA reads as TGTGCCAGCAGCACCTCCGGGACAGGGCAGTTCTTC.

This clone was detected a few times. The sample has other DNA sequences that encode this CDR3 too. The chain has TRBV9 and TRBJ1-2, with D perhaps TRBD1 (5 bases). Germline assignment: CDR1 SGDLS and CDR2 YYNGEE. CDR3 length: 13 residues. With 0 bases removed from V and 2 bases from J, the gap between germline ends came to 5 bases. The CDR3 bases are TGTGCCAGCAGCGTAGGACAGAACTATGGCTACACCTTC. Its translation is CASSVGQNYGYTF.

V and J are TRBV15 and TRBJ2-3; tentatively, D is TRBD2 (6 bases). This CDR3 spans 14 amino acids. V gave up 3 bases and J gave up 2 bases, with 9 bases separating them. From germline, CDR1 is LNHNV and CDR2 YYDKDF (reference sequence). In DNA form, the CDR3 reads TGTGCCACCAGCAGCCAGCGGGTCACAGATACGCAGTATTTT. This gives the protein CATSSQRVTDTQYF.

The V and J genes are TRBV4-1 and TRBJ1-4; D gene unclear. Germline V gene sequence: CDR1 MGHRA, CDR2 YSYEKL. The CDR3 contains 15 residues. V was clipped by 1 base and J by 3 bases, with 9 bases between them. CDR3 sequence reads: CASSQGLVANEKLFF. The CDR3, as DNA: TGCGCCAGCAGCCAAGGTTTAGTCGCTAATGAAAAACTGTTTTTT.